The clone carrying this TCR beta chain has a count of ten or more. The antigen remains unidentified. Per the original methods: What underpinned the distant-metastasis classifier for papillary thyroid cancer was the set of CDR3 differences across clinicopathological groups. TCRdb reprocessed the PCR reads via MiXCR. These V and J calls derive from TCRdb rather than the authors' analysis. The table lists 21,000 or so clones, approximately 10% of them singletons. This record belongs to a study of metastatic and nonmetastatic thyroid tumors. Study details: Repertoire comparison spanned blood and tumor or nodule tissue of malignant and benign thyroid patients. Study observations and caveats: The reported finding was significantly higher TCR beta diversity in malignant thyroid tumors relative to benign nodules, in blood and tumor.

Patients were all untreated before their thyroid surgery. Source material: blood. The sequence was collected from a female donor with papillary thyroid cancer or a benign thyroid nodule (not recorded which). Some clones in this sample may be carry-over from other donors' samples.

The CDR3 here is CASSQTTQETQYF. In DNA form, the CDR3 reads TGTGCCAGCAGCCAAACGACCCAAGAGACCCAGTACTTC. The rearrangement uses TRBV4-2 and TRBJ2-5; D uncertain. Per germline, CDR1 LGHNA and CDR2 YNFKEQ. This CDR3 region has 13 residues. V lost 2 bases and J lost 1, with 5 bases in between.